This TCR beta chain was identified during a study of blood T cells in healthy people across ages. The wider study: When template switching was applied, about one barcoded beta molecule was captured per two T cells.

PBMCs numbering at least 6.5 million were isolated per sample. Total RNA amounts of at least 5.5 micrograms were extracted per sample. Germline V lookup: CDR1 SGHRS, CDR2 YFSETQ. Trimming took 4 bases from V and 7 from J; bases not matched to a gene: 11. The CDR3 contains 16 residues. Study-wide findings and caveats: A roughly linear age-dependent decrease characterized TCR beta diversity per million T cells.

Combining a sample-barcoded 5' primer with a J-beta primer mix, a second PCR ran for roughly 7 to 12 cycles. TCRdb fed the 5' RACE reads into MiXCR, producing one record per CDR3 protein. The sample carries 1.5 million to 2 million distinct CDR3 sequences, 49% recorded once. Concerning this clonotype itself: Its target is not known.

Sequencing input: blood. The chain recombines TRBV5-1 with TRBJ2-1; 10 bases agree with TRBD2. This TCR was sampled from a woman in her thirties or forties in good health. The CDR3 coding sequence is TGCGCCAGCAGCCCACCAGCGGGGGGGCAGTTTAATGAGCAGTTCTTC. Protein sequence: CASSPPAGGQFNEQFF. The variable domain in full, with the rest retrieved from reference TRBV5-1 and TRBJ2-1, is KAGVTQTPRYLIKTRGQQVTLSCSPISGHRSVSWYQQTPGQGLQFLFEYFSETQRNKGNFPGRFSGRQFSNSRSEMNVSTLELGDSALYLCASSPPAGGQFNEQFFGPGTRLTVL.